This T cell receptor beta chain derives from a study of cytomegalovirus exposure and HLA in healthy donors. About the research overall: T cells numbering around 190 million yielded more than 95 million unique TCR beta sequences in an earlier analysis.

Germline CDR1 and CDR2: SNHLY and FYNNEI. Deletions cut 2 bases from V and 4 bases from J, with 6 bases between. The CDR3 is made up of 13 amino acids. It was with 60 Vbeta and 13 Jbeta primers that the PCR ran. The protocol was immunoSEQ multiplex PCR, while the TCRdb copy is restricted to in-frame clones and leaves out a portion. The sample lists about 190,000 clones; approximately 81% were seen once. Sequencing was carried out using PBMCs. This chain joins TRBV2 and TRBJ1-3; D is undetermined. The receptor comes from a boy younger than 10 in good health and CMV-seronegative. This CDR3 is CASSELEGNTIYF. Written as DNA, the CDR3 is TGTGCCAGCAGTGAACTTGAGGGAAACACCATATATTTT.